This TCR beta chain is from a study of identical twins. CDR1 WSHSY and CDR2 SAAADI come from the germline V gene. V shed 6 bases and J shed 0 bases, with 9 bases lying between them. CDR3 length equals 14 residues. Findings and caveats of the study: Memory repertoires lacked the insertion deficit that abundant cord blood beta clonotypes showed. For out-of-frame beta sequences, excess twin sharing was weaker.

Healthy Caucasian individuals made up all the donors. TCRdb processed the 5' RACE reads anew with MiXCR; each CDR3 protein has one entry. The sample shows some 710,000 distinct CDR3 sequences, 5.5% to 6.5% of them seen only once. This clonotype was seen repeatedly, ten times or more. Its specificity is not known. The receptor was isolated from a man younger than 30 in good health. The sequencing sample was made of naive T cells sorted from blood. V and J are TRBV10-2 and TRBJ2-1; no reliable D call. The CDR3 sequence is CASRAGDSYNEQFF. The CDR3 DNA reads TGCGCCAGCAGGGCAGGCGACTCCTACAATGAGCAGTTCTTC.